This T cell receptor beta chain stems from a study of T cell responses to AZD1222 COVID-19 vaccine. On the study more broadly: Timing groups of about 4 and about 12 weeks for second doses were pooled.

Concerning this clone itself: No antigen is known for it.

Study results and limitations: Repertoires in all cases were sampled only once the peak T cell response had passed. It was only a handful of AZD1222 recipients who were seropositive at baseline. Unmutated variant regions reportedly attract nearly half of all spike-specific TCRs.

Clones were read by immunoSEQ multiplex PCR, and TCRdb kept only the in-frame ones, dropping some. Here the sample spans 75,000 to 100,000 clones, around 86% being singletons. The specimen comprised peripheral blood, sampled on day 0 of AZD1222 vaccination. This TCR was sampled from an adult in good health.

CDR3 coding DNA: TGTGCCAGCTCACCACCGGGGAACACCATATATTTT. This encodes CASSPPGNTIYF. J is TRBJ1-3 and V is TRBV18; no firm D call. The CDR3 covers 12 residues. Germline values: CDR1 KGHSH, CDR2 LQKENI. V lost 0 bases, J lost 7 bases, and 4 bases lay in between.